This section outlines one T cell receptor beta chain sequence together with its context. These data are taken from a study of Ad26.COV2.S vaccination and SARS-CoV-2 variants. The V gene end was trimmed by 5 bases and the J gene end by 3 bases; junction bases not matched to a gene: 12. Germline CDR1 PRHDT, CDR2 FYEKMQ (reference sequence). The CDR3 is 18 amino acids. Clones were sequenced by immunoSEQ multiplex PCR, and TCRdb holds only the in-frame ones, with some missing. This sample has hundreds of thousands of clones; just over 90% occur once, and the top ten carry 3.9%. The clonotype originates from a human donor who had recovered from COVID-19. The genes are TRBV13 and TRBJ2-2; 10 bases are shared with TRBD2. Sequencing was performed on peripheral blood, taken after recovery from COVID-19. This CDR3 reads CASSPLGSGGAYTGELFF. CDR3 in DNA: TGTGCCAGCAGCCCCTTGGGGAGCGGGGGGGCCTACACCGGGGAGCTGTTTTTT.